These T cell receptor beta chains were read from a single sample in a study of lymphopenia after photon versus proton radiotherapy. Generated by immunoSEQ multiplex PCR, the TCRdb table keeps only in-frame clones and is missing some. The sample has approximately 160,000 clones; around 85% are singletons. Sequences were derived from peripheral blood, sampled from a patient treated with photon-based radiotherapy. These receptor sequences come from a man aged 50 to 60 with gastric cancer. Each CDR3 is given with its conserved first and last residue. A D gene is named only where the DNA matches it firmly. A row's size may be missing; if present it is once, few, many or a size class.

V gene: TRBV5-8; D gene: TRBD1; J gene: TRBJ2-1; clone size: -; CDR3 DNA: TGTGCCAGCAGCTCAGGGGGCGCTTTGTTCTTC; CDR3 protein: CASSSGGALFF
V gene: TRBV27; D gene: TRBD1; J gene: TRBJ2-7; clone size: -; CDR3 DNA: TGTGCCAGCAGTGAACCGGGACAGCTCTCCTACGAGCAGTACTTC; CDR3 protein: CASSEPGQLSYEQYF
V gene: TRBV29-1; D gene: -; J gene: TRBJ2-3; clone size: -; CDR3 DNA: TGCAGCCTCGGGAGTCGCCCCATGCCAGATACGCAGTATTTT; CDR3 protein: CSLGSRPMPDTQYF
V gene: TRBV19; D gene: -; J gene: TRBJ1-5; clone size: -; CDR3 DNA: TGTGCCAGTAGTGGCCGGGACGGACGCAATCAGCCCCAGCATTTT; CDR3 protein: CASSGRDGRNQPQHF
V gene: TRBV18; D gene: -; J gene: TRBJ1-4; clone size: -; CDR3 DNA: TGTGCCAGCTCACCACCGCTGAGTCGTAATGAAAAACTGTTTTTT; CDR3 protein: CASSPPLSRNEKLFF
V gene: TRBV9; D gene: -; J gene: TRBJ1-1; clone size: -; CDR3 DNA: TGTGCCAGCAGCGTAGTTCCGGGAAGGAACACTGAAGCTTTCTTT; CDR3 protein: CASSVVPGRNTEAFF
V gene: TRBV18; D gene: TRBD1; J gene: TRBJ2-3; clone size: -; CDR3 DNA: TGTGCCAGCTCACCTGGGACAGTAAGGCATACGCAGTATTTT; CDR3 protein: CASSPGTVRHTQYF
V gene: TRBV4-1; D gene: -; J gene: TRBJ2-1; clone size: -; CDR3 DNA: TGCGCCAGCAGCCAAGACAGGTTGGGGTACAATGAGCAGTTCTTC; CDR3 protein: CASSQDRLGYNEQFF
V gene: TRBV19; D gene: -; J gene: TRBJ1-5; clone size: -; CDR3 DNA: TGTGCCAGTAGTCTATGGGACATCAATCAGCCCCAGCATTTT; CDR3 protein: CASSLWDINQPQHF
V gene: TRBV5-1; D gene: -; J gene: TRBJ1-4; clone size: -; CDR3 DNA: TGCGCCAGCAGCTTGCTCGGGCAAACTAATGAAAAACTGTTTTTT; CDR3 protein: CASSLLGQTNEKLFF
V gene: TRBV19; D gene: -; J gene: TRBJ2-7; clone size: -; CDR3 DNA: TGTGCCAGTAGTATAGATCGACAGAGCTCCTACGAGCAGTACTTC; CDR3 protein: CASSIDRQSSYEQYF
V gene: TRBV5-4; D gene: -; J gene: TRBJ2-6; clone size: -; CDR3 DNA: TGTGCCAGCAGCTCTTTCAGTAGGGGACCTGGGGCCAACGTCCTGACTTTC; CDR3 protein: CASSSFSRGPGANVLTF
V gene: TRBV27; D gene: -; J gene: TRBJ2-1; clone size: -; CDR3 DNA: TGTGCCAGCGCACGCTCCTACAATGAGCAGTTCTTC; CDR3 protein: CASARSYNEQFF
V gene: TRBV30; D gene: -; J gene: TRBJ1-1; clone size: few; CDR3 DNA: TGTGCCTGGAGTACAGCTCTGAGCACTGAAGCTTTCTTT; CDR3 protein: CAWSTALSTEAFF
V gene: TRBV7-2; D gene: -; J gene: TRBJ1-4; clone size: -; CDR3 DNA: TGTGCCAGCAGCTTAGCTACAGGGACTCCAACTAATGAAAAACTGTTTTTT; CDR3 protein: CASSLATGTPTNEKLFF
V gene: TRBV7-2; D gene: TRBD2; J gene: TRBJ2-3; clone size: -; CDR3 DNA: TGTGCCAGCAGCGTAACTAGCGTCCGTTCAGATACGCAGTATTTT; CDR3 protein: CASSVTSVRSDTQYF
V gene: TRBV7-9; D gene: TRBD1; J gene: TRBJ2-7; clone size: -; CDR3 DNA: TGTGCCAGCAGCTTAGAATACGGGACAGGGGGATACGAGCAGTACTTC; CDR3 protein: CASSLEYGTGGYEQYF
V gene: TRBV15; D gene: TRBD1; J gene: TRBJ2-7; clone size: -; CDR3 DNA: TGTGCCACCAGCAACCCCGGGACAGGGGCGCACGAGCAGTACTTC; CDR3 protein: CATSNPGTGAHEQYF
V gene: TRBV28; D gene: -; J gene: TRBJ1-5; clone size: -; CDR3 DNA: TGTGCCAGCAGTTTTCGGAGGGGGACTTTGAGCAATCAGCCCCAGCATTTT; CDR3 protein: CASSFRRGTLSNQPQHF
V gene: TRBV4-1; D gene: TRBD1; J gene: TRBJ1-2; clone size: -; CDR3 DNA: TGCGCCAGCAGCCAAGACGGGGACAGCTATGGCTACACCTTC; CDR3 protein: CASSQDGDSYGYTF
V gene: TRBV28; D gene: -; J gene: TRBJ1-1; clone size: -; CDR3 DNA: TGTGCCAGCAGTTTATCCCCCGAAATGAACACTGAAGCTTTCTTT; CDR3 protein: CASSLSPEMNTEAFF
V gene: TRBV30; D gene: TRBD2; J gene: TRBJ2-1; clone size: -; CDR3 DNA: TGTGCCTGGAGCTCACCTAGCGGGAGTAGGAATGAGCAGTTCTTC; CDR3 protein: CAWSSPSGSRNEQFF
V gene: TRBV21-1; D gene: -; J gene: TRBJ2-3; clone size: -; CDR3 DNA: TGTGCCAGCAGCAAGAAGCGGGAGTCCCCAGATACGCAGTATTTT; CDR3 protein: CASSKKRESPDTQYF
V gene: TRBV29-1; D gene: -; J gene: TRBJ1-1; clone size: -; CDR3 DNA: TGCAGCACCTACCTCGGTCCCACTGAAGCTTTCTTT; CDR3 protein: CSTYLGPTEAFF
V gene: TRBV18; D gene: -; J gene: TRBJ1-2; clone size: once; CDR3 DNA: TGTGCCAGCTCACCGGTGAAGGACAGTTCGGGCTACACCTTC; CDR3 protein: CASSPVKDSSGYTF
V gene: TRBV6-1; D gene: -; J gene: TRBJ2-3; clone size: -; CDR3 DNA: TGTGCCAGCGAGGCGCGCTTTGGGCCAGATACGCAGTATTTT; CDR3 protein: CASEARFGPDTQYF
V gene: TRBV7-9; D gene: TRBD1; J gene: TRBJ2-7; clone size: -; CDR3 DNA: TGTGCCAGCAGCCGGACCCGGGACAGGGGTAACTACGAGCAGTACTTC; CDR3 protein: CASSRTRDRGNYEQYF
V gene: TRBV19; D gene: -; J gene: TRBJ2-7; clone size: -; CDR3 DNA: TGTGCCAGTACCCCCTCAGGGCCCTACGAGCAGTACTTC; CDR3 protein: CASTPSGPYEQYF
V gene: TRBV30; D gene: TRBD2; J gene: TRBJ2-1; clone size: -; CDR3 DNA: TGTGCCTGGAGCCCCACTAGCGGGAGGATCAGTGAGCAGTTCTTC; CDR3 protein: CAWSPTSGRISEQFF
V gene: TRBV30; D gene: TRBD2; J gene: TRBJ2-1; clone size: -; CDR3 DNA: TGTGCCTGGAGTGTAGGAGCTCTAGCGGGCAATGAGCAGTTCTTC; CDR3 protein: CAWSVGALAGNEQFF
V gene: TRBV6-1; D gene: -; J gene: TRBJ1-5; clone size: -; CDR3 DNA: TGTGCCAGCAGTTTCGAACAGGGAGGGCCCCAGCATTTT; CDR3 protein: CASSFEQGGPQHF
V gene: TRBV6-5; D gene: -; J gene: TRBJ1-5; clone size: -; CDR3 DNA: TGTGCCAGCAGTGGGGGAAGCAATCAGCCCCAGCATTTT; CDR3 protein: CASSGGSNQPQHF
V gene: TRBV6-6; D gene: -; J gene: TRBJ2-2; clone size: -; CDR3 DNA: TGTGCCAGCAGTTCGTCAAATGACGGGGAGCTGTTTTTT; CDR3 protein: CASSSSNDGELFF
V gene: TRBV9; D gene: -; J gene: TRBJ2-2; clone size: -; CDR3 DNA: TGTGCCAGCAGCGTAAAGAGAGGGGCGGCGGCCACCGGGGAGCTGTTTTTT; CDR3 protein: CASSVKRGAAATGELFF
V gene: TRBV7-9; D gene: TRBD1; J gene: TRBJ2-1; clone size: -; CDR3 DNA: TGTGCCAGCAGCCTAACCGGGACAGGGGGTTACAATGAGCAGTTCTTC; CDR3 protein: CASSLTGTGGYNEQFF
V gene: TRBV7-6; D gene: TRBD1; J gene: TRBJ1-2; clone size: -; CDR3 DNA: TGTGCCAGCAGCCCGGACAGGAACTATGGCTACACCTTC; CDR3 protein: CASSPDRNYGYTF
V gene: TRBV7-9; D gene: -; J gene: TRBJ2-2; clone size: -; CDR3 DNA: TGTGCCAGCAGCGCCCGACTCCAGGGTAACACCGGGGAGCTGTTTTTT; CDR3 protein: CASSARLQGNTGELFF
V gene: TRBV5-6; D gene: -; J gene: TRBJ2-6; clone size: few; CDR3 DNA: TGTGCCAGCAGCTTTTCCCTGAGCTCTGGGGCCAACGTCCTGACTTTC; CDR3 protein: CASSFSLSSGANVLTF
V gene: TRBV19; D gene: -; J gene: TRBJ2-7; clone size: -; CDR3 DNA: TGTGCCAGTAGTATAGATTGGGTCTCCTACGAGCAGTACTTC; CDR3 protein: CASSIDWVSYEQYF
V gene: TRBV19; D gene: -; J gene: TRBJ1-4; clone size: -; CDR3 DNA: TGTGCCAGTGCACAGTCAACTAATGAAAAACTGTTTTTT; CDR3 protein: CASAQSTNEKLFF
V gene: TRBV27; D gene: -; J gene: TRBJ2-2; clone size: -; CDR3 DNA: TGTGCCAGCAGTTTTCTACACCTCCAGAGGTCCGGGGAGCTGTTTTTT; CDR3 protein: CASSFLHLQRSGELFF
V gene: TRBV19; D gene: -; J gene: TRBJ1-1; clone size: -; CDR3 DNA: TGTGCCAGTAGTATAGTCAACAAGGGCGATTACACTGAAGCTTTCTTT; CDR3 protein: CASSIVNKGDYTEAFF
V gene: TRBV15; D gene: -; J gene: TRBJ2-1; clone size: -; CDR3 DNA: TGTGCCACCAGCAGGGAAAGACAGGCCTCCTACAATGAGCAGTTCTTC; CDR3 protein: CATSRERQASYNEQFF
V gene: TRBV29-1; D gene: -; J gene: TRBJ2-7; clone size: -; CDR3 DNA: TGCAGCGTTGGTTCAGGTCCCTACGAGCAGTACTTC; CDR3 protein: CSVGSGPYEQYF
V gene: TRBV5-4; D gene: TRBD1; J gene: TRBJ1-1; clone size: -; CDR3 DNA: TGTGCCAGCAGCTTCGGGGCAGGGGGCGAAGCTTTCTTT; CDR3 protein: CASSFGAGGEAFF